What follows describes a single T cell receptor (beta chain). Its cognate antigen is unknown. Patients were aged 18 to 65, had disease duration under 2 months, and had newly diagnosed hyperthyroidism. The CDR3 covers 11 residues. Trimming took 1 base from V and 14 from J, leaving 9 bases between them. Germline V lookup: CDR1 MGHRA, CDR2 YSYEKL. This entry belongs to a study of T cells in Graves' hyperthyroidism and ophthalmopathy. Study-level information: Pretreatment peripheral blood was obtained at initial diagnosis.

RNA transcripts gave rise to amplified TCR beta CDR3 regions. RT-PCR in the first round (using the HTBI primer set) targeted the TCR CDR3. TCRdb processed the multiplex PCR reads anew with MiXCR; each CDR3 protein has one entry. In the table there are about 200,000 distinct CDR3 sequences, under 20% of which are singletons. Study-level results: Before onset, by a median of around 6.4 months, the model predicted ophthalmopathy. A 13 V-J signature model discriminated ophthalmopathy versus stable hyperthyroidism.

This sequence was found in a man between 50 and 59 years old with Graves' hyperthyroidism. Sequencing used blood. The V gene is TRBV4-1, the J gene TRBJ2-1; no definite D call. CDR3 nucleotides: TGCGCCAGCAGCCAAGGGCCCGTGGAGTTCTTC. It is translated as CASSQGPVEFF.